Listed here are 25 T cell receptor beta chains from one sample, sequenced in a study of Tregs in tolerant kidney transplant recipients. Some clones are missing from TCRdb's copy, which holds only in-frame ones; the method was immunoSEQ multiplex PCR. This table holds about 94,000 clones, 90% to 95% found once. Sequenced here: CD4+ T cells from blood, sampled before the transplant. Every receptor here comes from a human donor who received a combined kidney and bone marrow transplant.

The rearrangement links TRBV5-4 to TRBJ1-3; no firm D call. The CDR3 runs to 19 residues. The V and J ends lost 0 bases and 0 bases respectively, with 19 bases between them. The germline V gene has CDR1 SGHNT and CDR2 YYREEE (reference sequence). CDR3 bases: TGTGCCAGCAGCTTGGTTGTCGGCCAGGTCGCTAACTCTGGAAACACCATATATTTT. Its protein product is CASSLVVGQVANSGNTIYF. Drawing the rest from reference TRBV5-4 and TRBJ1-3, the complete variable domain is ETGVTQSPTHLIKTRGQQVTLRCSSQSGHNTVSWYQQALGQGPQFIFQYYREEENGRGNFPPRFSGLQFPNYSSELNVNALELDDSALYLCASSLVVGQVANSGNTIYFGEGSWLTVV.

This chain connects TRBV2 to TRBJ1-1; 8 bases agree with TRBD1. Germline CDR1 SNHLY, CDR2 FYNNEI. The length of the CDR3 is 14 residues. V trimming: 5 bases; J trimming: 5 bases; junction bases outside the gene matches: 7. CDR3 sequence: CASSFRQGKTEAFF. CDR3 in DNA: TGTGCCAGCAGTTTTCGACAGGGGAAAACTGAAGCTTTCTTT.

The rearrangement joins TRBV12-5 to TRBJ1-1; D not certain. V dropped 2 bases and J dropped 7 bases, with 8 bases sitting between them. The CDR3 loop spans 12 amino acids. Germline CDR1 is LGHNT and CDR2 is FRNRAP. The CDR3 sequence is CASGLTVNEAFF. In DNA, the CDR3 is TGTGCTAGTGGTTTGACAGTGAATGAAGCTTTCTTT. The variable domain in full, with the rest retrieved from reference TRBV12-5 and TRBJ1-1, is DARVTQTPRHKVTEMGQEVTMRCQPILGHNTVFWYRQTMMQGLELLAYFRNRAPLDDSGMPKDRFSAEMPDATLATLKIQPSEPRDSAVYFCASGLTVNEAFFGQGTRLTVV.

The V gene is TRBV7-2, the J gene TRBJ2-1; TRBD2 is a possible D gene (6 bases). The length of the CDR3 is 14 residues. The V end was cut by 0 bases, the J end by 6 bases, with 9 bases between. CDR1 and CDR2 (germline): SGHTA, FQGNSA. CDR3: CASSLATGANEQFF. In DNA, the CDR3 is TGTGCCAGCAGCTTAGCGACGGGAGCCAATGAGCAGTTCTTC.

On this clone itself: The identical CDR3 is also encoded by other nucleotide sequences in the sample. The rearrangement joins TRBV4-1 to TRBJ1-6; D possibly corresponds to TRBD1 (6 bases). Germline CDR1 and CDR2: MGHRA and YSYEKL. CDR3 size: 16 residues. V lost 1 base, J lost 13 bases, and 20 bases lay in between. The CDR3 nucleotides are TGCGCCAGCAGCCAAGGCATACAGGGAGGGGACTCCCCCCTCCACTTT. Protein product: CASSQGIQGGDSPLHF.

The chain links TRBV5-4 to TRBJ2-1; 8 bases are shared with TRBD2. The J segment lost 2 bases and the V segment lost 7 bases, leaving 11 bases of the junction unmatched. CDR3 size: 16 residues. Germline CDR1 reads SGHNT; CDR2 reads YYREEE (reference sequence). DNA for the CDR3: TGTGCCAGCGGGAATAAGCGGGGGTCAACCTACAATGAGCAGTTCTTC. As protein: CASGNKRGSTYNEQFF.

The chain has TRBV27 and TRBJ2-7; the D gene is possibly TRBD1 (6 bases). Germline CDR1 reads MNHEY; CDR2 reads SMNVEV (reference sequence). V gave up 0 bases and J gave up 2 bases, with 11 bases separating them. The CDR3 loop spans 15 amino acids. The CDR3 sequence is CASSLSSRGPYEQYF. CDR3 nucleotide sequence: TGTGCCAGCAGTTTATCGTCCAGGGGCCCCTACGAGCAGTACTTC.

The V and J genes are TRBV28 and TRBJ1-5; the D is unclear. Germline lookup yields CDR1 MDHEN and CDR2 SYDVKM. Trimming pared 5 bases from V and 3 bases from J, leaving 11 bases between. The CDR3 is 14 amino acids. The DNA of the CDR3 is TGTGCCAGCAGTCCCCCGAACACCAATCAGCCCCAGCATTTT. Translation gives CASSPPNTNQPQHF.

This clone occurred once. The chain has TRBV28 and TRBJ2-5, with 9 bases that match TRBD1. J lost 4 bases, V lost 4 bases, and 7 bases had no gene match. Germline-derived CDR1 and CDR2 are MDHEN and SYDVKM. The CDR3 runs to 15 residues. The DNA of the CDR3 is TGTGCCAGCAGTTCACGGGACAGGGTGGTAGAGACCCAGTACTTC. Its protein product is CASSSRDRVVETQYF.

The rearrangement uses TRBV6-6 and TRBJ2-7; D remains ambiguous. V gave up 0 bases and J gave up 1 base, with 7 bases separating them. This CDR3 comprises 14 residues. Germline CDR1 and CDR2: MNHNY and SVGAGI (reference sequence). The CDR3 bases are TGTGCCAGCAGTTACTCGATGACTTCCTACGAGCAGTACTTC. Its translation: CASSYSMTSYEQYF.

The CDR3: CASSADRGTDTQYF. CDR3 coding DNA: TGTGCCAGCAGCGCCGACAGGGGTACAGATACGCAGTATTTT. The J gene is TRBJ2-3, the V gene TRBV5-4; 8 bases fit TRBD1. V trimming: 4 bases; J trimming: 3 bases; junction bases outside the gene matches: 4. The CDR3 covers 14 residues. Germline V gene data show CDR1 as SGHNT and CDR2 as YYREEE (reference sequence).

The rearrangement links TRBV28 to TRBJ1-4; TRBD1 agrees at 10 bases. V trimming: 7 bases; J trimming: 8 bases; junction bases outside the gene matches: 4. In germline, CDR1 is MDHEN, CDR2 SYDVKM. The CDR3 has 13 residues. Here the CDR3 reads CASTDRGREKLFF. CDR3 in DNA: TGTGCCAGCACGGACAGGGGGAGGGAAAAACTGTTTTTT. The complete variable domain, with remaining parts taken from reference TRBV28 and TRBJ1-4, reads DVKVTQSSRYLVKRTGEKVFLECVQDMDHENMFWYRQDPGLGLRLIYFSYDVKMKEKGDIPEGYSVSREKKERFSLILESASTNQTSMYLCASTDRGREKLFFGSGTQLSVL.

Note on this clone: This specimen includes other DNA sequences encoding the same CDR3. The rearrangement links TRBV10-3 to TRBJ1-6, with D hard to call. V shed 2 bases and J shed 13 bases, with 18 bases lying between them. The CDR3 is made up of 15 amino acids. The germline CDR1 and CDR2 sequences are ENHRY and SYGVKD. The DNA of the CDR3 is TGTGCCATCAGTGAGCCAACGGGAAAGGGATCCCCCCTCCACTTT. Its protein product is CAISEPTGKGSPLHF.

V usage is TRBV6-6 and J usage is TRBJ2-2; no reliable D call. CDR3 size: 14 residues. Germline-derived CDR1 and CDR2 are MNHNY and SVGAGI (reference sequence). V was shortened by 2 bases and J by 6 bases, with 10 bases between the two germline ends. The DNA for the CDR3 is TGTGCCAGCAGTTACGATCGTAAGCCCGGGGAGCTGTTTTTT. Its protein is CASSYDRKPGELFF.

The chain uses TRBV5-8 and TRBJ1-1; tentatively, D is TRBD1 (6 bases). CDR1 is SGHTS, CDR2 YDEGEE, per germline. The CDR3 covers 16 residues. V lost 0 bases and J lost 2, with 14 bases in between. The CDR3 region has the DNA TGTGCCAGCAGCTTGGAGGTGGGGGCGAGAAACACTGAAGCTTTCTTT. Its translation: CASSLEVGARNTEAFF.

The V gene is TRBV6-5, the J gene TRBJ1-3, with a weak D call TRBD1 (6 bases). Looked up from germline, CDR1 is MNHEY and CDR2 is SVGAGI. This CDR3 is 13 amino acids long. V dropped 6 bases and J dropped 1 base, with 7 bases sitting between them. The CDR3 loop reads CASSQGSGNTIYF. The CDR3, as DNA: TGTGCCAGCAGCCAGGGGTCTGGAAACACCATATATTTT.

The rearrangement links TRBV30 to TRBJ1-6; TRBD1 matches at 8 bases. The CDR3 extends over 13 amino acids. Germline V gives CDR1 GTSNPN, CDR2 SVGIG (reference sequence). J was trimmed by 7 bases and V by 5 bases; bases with no gene match: 4. CDR3 DNA: TGTGCCTGGGAGAGGACAGGGAATTCACCCCTCCACTTT. Amino acids: CAWERTGNSPLHF.

V usage is TRBV7-8 and J usage is TRBJ2-1; D is undetermined. The CDR3 runs to 14 residues. CDR1 and CDR2 from the germline V gene are SGHVS and FQNEAQ. V dropped 4 bases and J dropped 3 bases, with 10 bases sitting between them. CDR3 sequence reads: CASSSSSGYNEQFF. The CDR3 DNA follows: TGTGCCAGCAGCTCGAGTTCCGGCTACAATGAGCAGTTCTTC.

The J gene is TRBJ2-3, the V gene TRBV18, with 12 bases identical to TRBD2. From germline, CDR1 is KGHSH and CDR2 LQKENI. The CDR3 has 16 amino acids. Trimming at V came to 6 bases and at J to 2 bases, leaving 6 bases not matched to a gene. The CDR3 coding sequence is TGTGCCAGCTCGCCCGGACTAGCGGGATACACAGATACGCAGTATTTT. Encoded protein: CASSPGLAGYTDTQYF.

Points on this clone: One end of the junction is discordant with germline, which a read error may explain. The V gene is TRBV19, the J gene TRBJ2-2; the match to TRBD2 covers 9 bases. This CDR3 has 15 residues. Per the germline V gene, CDR1 is LNHDA and CDR2 is SQIVND (reference sequence). In DNA, the CDR3 is TGTGCCAGTAGGATAGCGGGGGCGAACACCGGGGAGCTGTTTTTT. The encoded protein is CASRIAGANTGELFF. Filled out from reference TRBV19 and TRBJ2-2, the complete variable domain reads DGGITQSPKYLFRKEGQNVTLSCEQNLNHDAMYWYRQDPGQGLRLIYYSQIVNDFQKGDIAEGYSVSREKKESFPLTVTSAQKNPTAFYLCASRIAGANTGELFFGEGSRLTVL.

The chain uses TRBV2 and TRBJ2-7; 9 nucleotides align to TRBD2. The CDR3 totals 12 residues. From germline, CDR1 is SNHLY and CDR2 FYNNEI. Trimming took 6 bases from V and 11 from J; bases not matched to a gene: 8. The CDR3 loop reads CASSRREGRKYF. CDR3 DNA: TGTGCCAGCAGCAGGCGGGAGGGTAGGAAGTACTTC.

The chain recombines TRBV7-9 with TRBJ1-1; TRBD1 agrees at 8 bases. CDR3 length: 16 residues. Germline values: CDR1 SEHNR, CDR2 FQNEAQ (reference sequence). The trim removed 5 bases at V and 5 bases at J, leaving 13 bases unmatched. Here the CDR3 DNA reads TGTGCCAGCAGCCCCCGGGACAGGACGAGGGGGACTGAAGCTTTCTTT. It specifies CASSPRDRTRGTEAFF.

The rearrangement joins TRBV11-2 to TRBJ1-3, with 7 bases lining up with TRBD1. The CDR3 is 16 residues long. Germline CDR1 SGHAT, CDR2 FQNNGV. The V gene end was trimmed by 3 bases and the J gene end by 0 bases; junction bases not matched to a gene: 5. In nucleotides, the CDR3 is TGTGCCAGCAGCTTCAGCGGACAGGACTCTGGAAACACCATATATTTT. It encodes CASSFSGQDSGNTIYF.

The CDR3 sequence: CASSVRVGGTYNEQFF. The CDR3 bases are TGTGCCAGCAGCGTAAGAGTGGGAGGAACCTACAATGAGCAGTTCTTC. The chain employs TRBV9 and TRBJ2-1; D may be TRBD2 (6 bases). V lost 1 base, J lost 2 bases, and 13 bases lay in between. CDR1 is SGDLS, CDR2 YYNGEE, per germline. CDR3 length: 16 amino acids.

About this clone: The identical CDR3 is also encoded by other nucleotide sequences in the sample. The chain is built from TRBV18 and TRBJ1-1; the D gene is possibly TRBD1 (5 bases). V was clipped by 2 bases and J by 1 base, with 5 bases between them. The CDR3 runs 13 residues. Germline assignment: CDR1 KGHSH and CDR2 LQKENI. The CDR3: CASSPGANTEAFF. The CDR3 DNA reads as TGTGCCAGCTCACCAGGGGCGAACACTGAAGCTTTCTTT.